This T cell receptor beta chain is from a study of cytomegalovirus exposure and HLA in healthy donors. With 60 Vbeta and 13 Jbeta primers, the PCR was carried out. Here immunoSEQ multiplex PCR was the method, and the copy in TCRdb shows in-frame clones only, minus some. The sample records roughly 150,000 clones, about 75% being singletons. V dropped 2 bases and J dropped 0 bases, with 14 bases sitting between them. Germline V gene sequence: CDR1 MGHDK, CDR2 SYGVNS. The CDR3 sequence is 18 residues long. The chain links TRBV25-1 to TRBJ2-6; the D gene is possibly TRBD2 (5 bases). Sequencing input: PBMCs. The origin of this receptor is a man younger than 35 in good health and CMV-seropositive. Written as DNA, the CDR3 is TGTGCCAGCAGTGAAAGTAGCGCTGACCACTCTGGGGCCAACGTCCTGACTTTC. The encoded protein is CASSESSADHSGANVLTF.